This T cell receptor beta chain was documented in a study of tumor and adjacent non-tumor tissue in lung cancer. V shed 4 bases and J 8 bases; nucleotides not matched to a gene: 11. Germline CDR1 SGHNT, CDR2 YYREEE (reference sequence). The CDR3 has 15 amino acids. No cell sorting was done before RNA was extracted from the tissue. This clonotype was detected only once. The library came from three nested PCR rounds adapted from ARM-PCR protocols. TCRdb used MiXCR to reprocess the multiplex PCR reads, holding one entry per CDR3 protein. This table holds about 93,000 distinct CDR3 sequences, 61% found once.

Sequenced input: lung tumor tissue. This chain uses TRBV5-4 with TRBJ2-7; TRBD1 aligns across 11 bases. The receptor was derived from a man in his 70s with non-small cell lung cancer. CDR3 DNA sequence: TGTGCCAGCAGCCCCGGACAGGGGGCGCATTACCAGCAGTACTTC. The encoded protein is CASSPGQGAHYQQYF. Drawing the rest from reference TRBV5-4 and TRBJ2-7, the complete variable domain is ETGVTQSPTHLIKTRGQQVTLRCSSQSGHNTVSWYQQALGQGPQFIFQYYREEENGRGNFPPRFSGLQFPNYSSELNVNALELDDSALYLCASSPGQGAHYQQYFGPGTRLTVT.